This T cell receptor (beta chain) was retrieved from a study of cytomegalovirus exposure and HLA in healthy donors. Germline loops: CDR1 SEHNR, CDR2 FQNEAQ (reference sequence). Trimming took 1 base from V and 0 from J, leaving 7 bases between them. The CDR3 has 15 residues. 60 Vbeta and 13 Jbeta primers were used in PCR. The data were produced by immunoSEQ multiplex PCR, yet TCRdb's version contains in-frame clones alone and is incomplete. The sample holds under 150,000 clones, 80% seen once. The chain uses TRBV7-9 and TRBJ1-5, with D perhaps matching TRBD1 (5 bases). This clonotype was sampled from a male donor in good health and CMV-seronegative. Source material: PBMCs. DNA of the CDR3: TGTGCCAGCAGCTTAGGCGGGGGTAGCAATCAGCCCCAGCATTTT. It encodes CASSLGGGSNQPQHF.